This note documents a single TCR beta chain sequence. The antigen is unknown. The entry originates in a study of OX40 agonist ivuxolimab in advanced cancers. Study in general: Every 2 weeks, patients received ivuxolimab intravenously, dosed at 0.01 to 10 mg/kg. Patients receiving dose escalation had hepatocellular carcinoma, melanoma, renal cell or head and neck cancer. General study points: Also showing low normalized T-cell clonal expansion were some of the nonresponders. CD8+ T cells were the subset that, on average, had more expanded clones than CD4+.

Sequencing was performed with immunoSEQ multiplex PCR; in TCRdb, only in-frame clones are kept and a portion is missing. The table includes 57,000 or so clones, about 89% detected once. This CDR3 is 12 amino acids long. Germline CDR1 reads SGHTA; CDR2 reads FQGTGA. Trimming took 8 bases from V and 2 from J, leaving 6 bases between them. This clonotype originated in an adult with an advanced solid tumor such as melanoma, head and neck, liver or kidney cancer. The chain recombines TRBV7-3 with TRBJ2-2; no reliable D call. Here the sequenced sample was CD4+ or CD8+ T cells sorted from blood, taken in a trial of the OX40 agonist ivuxolimab. The CDR3 is CASGRNTGELFF. The CDR3 nucleotides read TGTGCCAGCGGCAGAAACACCGGGGAGCTGTTTTTT.